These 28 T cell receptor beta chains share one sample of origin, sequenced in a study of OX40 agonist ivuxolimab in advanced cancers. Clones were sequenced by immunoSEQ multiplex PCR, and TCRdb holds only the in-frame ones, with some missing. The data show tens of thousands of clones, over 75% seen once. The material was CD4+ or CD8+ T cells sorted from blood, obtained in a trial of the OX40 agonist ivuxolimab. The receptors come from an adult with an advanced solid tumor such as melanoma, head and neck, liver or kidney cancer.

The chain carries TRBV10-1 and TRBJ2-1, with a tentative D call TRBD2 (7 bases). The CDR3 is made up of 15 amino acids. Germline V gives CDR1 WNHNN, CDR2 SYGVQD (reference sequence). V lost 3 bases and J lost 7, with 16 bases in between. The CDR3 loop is CASSDPGRGWNEQFF. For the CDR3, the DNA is TGCGCCAGCAGTGACCCGGGGAGGGGGTGGAATGAGCAGTTCTTC.

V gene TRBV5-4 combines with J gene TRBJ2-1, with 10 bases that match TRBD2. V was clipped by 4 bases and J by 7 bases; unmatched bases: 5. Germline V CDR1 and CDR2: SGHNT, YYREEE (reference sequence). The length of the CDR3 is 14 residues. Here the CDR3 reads CASSGLAAQNEQFF. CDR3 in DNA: TGTGCCAGCAGCGGACTAGCGGCTCAGAATGAGCAGTTCTTC.

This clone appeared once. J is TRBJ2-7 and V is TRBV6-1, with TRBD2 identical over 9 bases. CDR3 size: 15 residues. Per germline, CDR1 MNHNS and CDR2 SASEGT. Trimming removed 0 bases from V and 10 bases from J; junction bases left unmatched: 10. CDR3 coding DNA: TGTGCCAGCAGTGAAGCTAGGAAATGGCGGGAGGGCCAGTACTTC. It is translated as CASSEARKWREGQYF.

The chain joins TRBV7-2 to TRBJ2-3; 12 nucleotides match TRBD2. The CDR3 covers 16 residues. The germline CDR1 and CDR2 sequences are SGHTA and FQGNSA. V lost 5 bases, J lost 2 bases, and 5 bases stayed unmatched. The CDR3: CASSPRLAGATDTQYF. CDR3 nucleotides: TGTGCCAGCAGCCCGCGACTAGCGGGAGCCACAGATACGCAGTATTTT.

CDR3: CASSLVLAGNDEQYF. In nucleotides, the CDR3 is TGTGCCAGCAGCTTGGTACTAGCGGGTAACGACGAGCAGTACTTC. The V and J genes are TRBV5-4 and TRBJ2-7, with 9 nucleotides matching TRBD2. Germline values: CDR1 SGHNT, CDR2 YYREEE (reference sequence). Trimming cost V 0 bases and J 5 bases; bases outside gene matches: 6. The CDR3 has 15 amino acids. Looking up the rest from reference TRBV5-4 and TRBJ2-7 gives the full variable domain: ETGVTQSPTHLIKTRGQQVTLRCSSQSGHNTVSWYQQALGQGPQFIFQYYREEENGRGNFPPRFSGLQFPNYSSELNVNALELDDSALYLCASSLVLAGNDEQYFGPGTRLTVT.

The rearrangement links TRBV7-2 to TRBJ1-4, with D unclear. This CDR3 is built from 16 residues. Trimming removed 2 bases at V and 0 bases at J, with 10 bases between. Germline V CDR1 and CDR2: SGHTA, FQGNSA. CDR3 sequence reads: CASSLSVTATNEKLFF. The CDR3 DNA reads TGTGCCAGCAGCTTATCCGTCACAGCAACTAATGAAAAACTGTTTTTT.

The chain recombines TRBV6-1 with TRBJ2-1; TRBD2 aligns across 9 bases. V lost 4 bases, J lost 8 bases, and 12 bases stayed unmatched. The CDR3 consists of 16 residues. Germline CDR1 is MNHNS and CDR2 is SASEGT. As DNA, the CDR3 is TGTGCCAGCAGTGCCCGCTACGCGGGAGGGCCCGATGAGCAGTTCTTC. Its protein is CASSARYAGGPDEQFF.

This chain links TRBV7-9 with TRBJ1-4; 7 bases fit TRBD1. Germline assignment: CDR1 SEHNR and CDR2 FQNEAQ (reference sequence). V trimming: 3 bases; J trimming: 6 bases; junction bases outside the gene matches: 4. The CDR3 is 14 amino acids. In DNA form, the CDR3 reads TGTGCCAGCAGCTTGGACAGGTCCTATGAAAAACTGTTTTTT. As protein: CASSLDRSYEKLFF.

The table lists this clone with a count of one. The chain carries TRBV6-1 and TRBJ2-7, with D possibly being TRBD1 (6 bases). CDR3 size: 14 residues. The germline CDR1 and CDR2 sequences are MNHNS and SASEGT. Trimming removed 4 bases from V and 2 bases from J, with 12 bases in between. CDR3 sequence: CASSVPDSTYEQYF. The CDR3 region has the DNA TGTGCCAGCAGTGTCCCGGACAGCACCTACGAGCAGTACTTC.

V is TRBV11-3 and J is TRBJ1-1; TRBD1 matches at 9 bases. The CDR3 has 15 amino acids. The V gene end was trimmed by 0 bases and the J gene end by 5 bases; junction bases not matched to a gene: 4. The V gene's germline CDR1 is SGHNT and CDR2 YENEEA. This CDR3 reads CASSLETGGRTEAFF. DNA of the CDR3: TGTGCCAGCAGCTTAGAGACAGGGGGGCGGACTGAAGCTTTCTTT.

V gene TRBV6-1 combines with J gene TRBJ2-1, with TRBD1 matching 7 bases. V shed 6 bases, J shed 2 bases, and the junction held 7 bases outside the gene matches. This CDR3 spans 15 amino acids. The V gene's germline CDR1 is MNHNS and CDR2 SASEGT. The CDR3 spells CASSQDRLAYNEQFF. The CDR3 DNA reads TGTGCCAGCAGCCAGGACAGGCTAGCCTACAATGAGCAGTTCTTC.

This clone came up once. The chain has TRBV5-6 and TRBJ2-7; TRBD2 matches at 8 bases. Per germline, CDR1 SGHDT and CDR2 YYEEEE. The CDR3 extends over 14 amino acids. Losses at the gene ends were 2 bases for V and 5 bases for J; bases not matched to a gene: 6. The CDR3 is CASSLAGVTHEQYF. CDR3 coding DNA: TGTGCCAGCAGCTTAGCGGGAGTAACCCACGAGCAGTACTTC.

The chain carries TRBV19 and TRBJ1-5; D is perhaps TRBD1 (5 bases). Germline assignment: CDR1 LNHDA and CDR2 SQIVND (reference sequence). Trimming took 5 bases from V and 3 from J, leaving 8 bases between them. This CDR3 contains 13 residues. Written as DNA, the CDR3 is TGTGCCAGTAGTCAGGGCCCCAATCAGCCCCAGCATTTT. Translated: CASSQGPNQPQHF. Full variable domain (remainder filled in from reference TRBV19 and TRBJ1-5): DGGITQSPKYLFRKEGQNVTLSCEQNLNHDAMYWYRQDPGQGLRLIYYSQIVNDFQKGDIAEGYSVSREKKESFPLTVTSAQKNPTAFYLCASSQGPNQPQHFGDGTRLSIL.

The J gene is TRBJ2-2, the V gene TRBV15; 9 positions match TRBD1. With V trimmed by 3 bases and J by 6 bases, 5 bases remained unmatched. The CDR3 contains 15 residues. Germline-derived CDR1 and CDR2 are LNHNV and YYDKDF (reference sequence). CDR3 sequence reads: CATSSGTGLAGELFF. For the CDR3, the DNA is TGTGCCACCAGCAGCGGGACAGGGTTGGCCGGGGAGCTGTTTTTT.

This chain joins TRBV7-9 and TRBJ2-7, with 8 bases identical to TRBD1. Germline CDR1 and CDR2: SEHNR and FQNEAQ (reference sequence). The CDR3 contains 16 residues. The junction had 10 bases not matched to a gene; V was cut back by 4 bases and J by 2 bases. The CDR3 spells CASSYNRTGKAYEQYF. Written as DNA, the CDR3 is TGTGCCAGCAGCTATAACCGGACAGGGAAGGCCTACGAGCAGTACTTC.

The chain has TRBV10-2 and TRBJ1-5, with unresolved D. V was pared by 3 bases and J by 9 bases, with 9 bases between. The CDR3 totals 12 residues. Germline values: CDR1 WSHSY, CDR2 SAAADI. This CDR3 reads CASSEISGPQHF. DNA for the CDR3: TGCGCCAGCAGTGAAATCTCGGGGCCCCAGCATTTT.

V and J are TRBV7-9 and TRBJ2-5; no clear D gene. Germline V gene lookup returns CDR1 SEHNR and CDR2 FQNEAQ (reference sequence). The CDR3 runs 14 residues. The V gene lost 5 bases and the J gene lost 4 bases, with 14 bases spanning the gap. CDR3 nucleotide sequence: TGTGCCAGCAGCAACACCCTCGGTTCAGAGACCCAGTACTTC. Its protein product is CASSNTLGSETQYF.

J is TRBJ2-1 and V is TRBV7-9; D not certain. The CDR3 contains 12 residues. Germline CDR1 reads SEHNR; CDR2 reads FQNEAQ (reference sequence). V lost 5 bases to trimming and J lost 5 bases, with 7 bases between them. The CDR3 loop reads CASSMADNEQFF. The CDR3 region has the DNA TGTGCCAGCAGCATGGCTGACAATGAGCAGTTCTTC.

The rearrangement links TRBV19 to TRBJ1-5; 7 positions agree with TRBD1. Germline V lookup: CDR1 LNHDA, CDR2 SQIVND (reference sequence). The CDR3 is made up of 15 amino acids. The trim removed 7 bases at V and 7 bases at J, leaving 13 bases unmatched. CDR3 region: CASTHRGTVHQPQHF. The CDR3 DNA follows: TGTGCCAGTACACACCGGGGGACAGTACACCAGCCCCAGCATTTT. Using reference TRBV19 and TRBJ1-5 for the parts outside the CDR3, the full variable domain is DGGITQSPKYLFRKEGQNVTLSCEQNLNHDAMYWYRQDPGQGLRLIYYSQIVNDFQKGDIAEGYSVSREKKESFPLTVTSAQKNPTAFYLCASTHRGTVHQPQHFGDGTRLSIL.

CDR3 region: CASSSGQANTEAFF. The CDR3 DNA reads TGTGCCAGCAGCTCCGGACAGGCGAACACTGAAGCTTTCTTT. The chain is built from TRBV5-4 and TRBJ1-1; 7 bases align to TRBD1. Per germline, CDR1 SGHNT and CDR2 YYREEE (reference sequence). The V segment lost 3 bases and the J segment 1 base; nucleotides outside the gene matches: 3. The length of the CDR3 is 14 residues.

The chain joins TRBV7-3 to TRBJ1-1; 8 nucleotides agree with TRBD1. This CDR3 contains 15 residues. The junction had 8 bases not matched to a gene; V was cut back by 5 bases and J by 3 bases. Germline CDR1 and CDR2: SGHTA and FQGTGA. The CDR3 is CASSAHGTGDTEAFF. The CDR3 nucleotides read TGTGCCAGCAGCGCTCACGGGACAGGAGACACTGAAGCTTTCTTT.

CDR3 DNA sequence: TGTGCCAGCAGCCTACTCTACGAGCAGTACTTC. The encoded protein is CASSLLYEQYF. This chain connects TRBV11-2 to TRBJ2-7; unclear D gene. Trimming removed 5 bases from V and 3 bases from J, with 5 bases in between. In germline, CDR1 is SGHAT, CDR2 FQNNGV. The CDR3 length is 11 residues.

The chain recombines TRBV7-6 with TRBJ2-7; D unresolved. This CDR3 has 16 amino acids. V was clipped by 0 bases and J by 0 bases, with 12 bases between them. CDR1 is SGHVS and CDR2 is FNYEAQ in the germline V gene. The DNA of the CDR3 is TGTGCCAGCAGCTTAGCTTCGGCGGCTAACTCCTACGAGCAGTACTTC. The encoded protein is CASSLASAANSYEQYF.

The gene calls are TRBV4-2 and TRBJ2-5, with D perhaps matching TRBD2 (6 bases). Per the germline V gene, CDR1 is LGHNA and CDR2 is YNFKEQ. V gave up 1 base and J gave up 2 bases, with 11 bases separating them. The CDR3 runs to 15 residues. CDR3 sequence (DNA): TGTGCCAGCAGCCAAGTATTAGCGGAACAAGAGACCCAGTACTTC. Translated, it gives CASSQVLAEQETQYF.

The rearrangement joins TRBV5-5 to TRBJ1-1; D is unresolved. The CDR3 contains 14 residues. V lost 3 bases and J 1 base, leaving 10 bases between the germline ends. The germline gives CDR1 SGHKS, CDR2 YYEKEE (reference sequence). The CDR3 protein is CASSSPEGNTEAFF. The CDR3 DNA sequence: TGTGCCAGCAGCTCCCCAGAGGGGAACACTGAAGCTTTCTTT.

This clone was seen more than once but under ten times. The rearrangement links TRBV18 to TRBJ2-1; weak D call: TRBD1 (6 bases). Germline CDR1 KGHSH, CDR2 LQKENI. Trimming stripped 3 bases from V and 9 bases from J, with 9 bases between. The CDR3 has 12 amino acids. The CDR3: CASSPQGLEQFF. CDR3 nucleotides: TGTGCCAGCTCACCCCAGGGGCTTGAGCAGTTCTTC. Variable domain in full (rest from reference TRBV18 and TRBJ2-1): NAGVMQNPRHLVRRRGQEARLRCSPMKGHSHVYWYRQLPEEGLKFMVYLQKENIIDESGMPKERFSAEFPKEGPSILRIQQVVRGDSAAYFCASSPQGLEQFFGPGTRLTVL.

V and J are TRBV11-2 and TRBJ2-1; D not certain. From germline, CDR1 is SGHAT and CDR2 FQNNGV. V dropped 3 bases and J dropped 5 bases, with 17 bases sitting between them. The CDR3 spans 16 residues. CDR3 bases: TGTGCCAGCAGCTTCTCAATCACAGCGAATGACAATGAGCAGTTCTTC. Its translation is CASSFSITANDNEQFF.

The chain's CDR3 is CASGLAGDREQFF. The CDR3 bases are TGCGCCAGCGGACTAGCGGGAGATCGAGAGCAGTTCTTC. This sequence joins TRBV4-3 and TRBJ2-1; 13 nucleotides match TRBD2. CDR3 length: 13 residues. The germline gives CDR1 LGHNA, CDR2 YSLEER. V was clipped by 8 bases and J by 10 bases; unmatched bases: 5.